The sequence of this T cell receptor beta chain was determined in a study of immune heterogeneity within non-small cell lung tumors. Findings and caveats of the study: Higher local tumor mutational burden went with moderately higher local T-cell clonality, R around 0.35. Recurring identical dominant CDR3 beta clonotypes were observed across tumor sites within a patient, together with site-unique high-frequency clones. T-cell receptor beta clonotypes at high frequency differed largely between individual patients.

TCR beta CDR3 was amplified by multiplex PCR, first round 10 cycles, 32 V and 13 J primers. Using its own MiXCR run on the multiplex PCR reads, TCRdb lists one record per CDR3 protein. The table lists 10,000 or so distinct CDR3 sequences, around 27% of them singletons. A remark on this clonotype: The antigen is undetermined.

Per sample, around 0.65 ug of bulk tumor genomic DNA was the template used. Collection of several biopsies per primary tumor, spaced far apart, took place during surgery. Enrolled patients presented with newly diagnosed, previously untreated non-small cell lung cancer and underwent curative surgery. Donors comprised newly diagnosed non-small cell lung cancer patients undergoing surgery with curative intent. The V and J ends lost 6 bases and 4 bases respectively, with 11 bases between them. The V gene's germline CDR1 is SGDLS and CDR2 YYNGEE. The CDR3 has 13 residues. The receptor was derived from a woman between 45 and 60 years old with non-small cell lung cancer. What was sequenced was lung tumor tissue. The J gene is TRBJ1-3, the V gene TRBV9; D not resolved. CDR3 in DNA: TGTGCCAGCACCTTTGGGTTCGGAAACACCATATATTTT. Amino acids: CASTFGFGNTIYF. The full variable domain, with the rest looked up from reference TRBV9 and TRBJ1-3, is DSGVTQTPKHLITATGQRVTLRCSPRSGDLSVYWYQQSLDQGLQFLIQYYNGEERAKGNILERFSAQQFPDLHSELNLSSLELGDSALYFCASTFGFGNTIYFGEGSWLTVV.